The entry that follows covers one T cell receptor beta chain sequence. From germline, CDR1 is LNHDA and CDR2 SQIVND (reference sequence). The CDR3 spans 14 residues. V shed 4 bases, J shed 6 bases, and the junction held 8 bases outside the gene matches. Data came from immunoSEQ multiplex PCR; TCRdb stores just in-frame clones and leaves some out. The sample lists around 80,000 clones; roughly four fifths were seen once. The record originates from a study of blood T cell repertoires in COVID-19. The genes are TRBV19 and TRBJ2-7; 8 bases fit TRBD1. Sequencing was carried out using peripheral blood. The sequence derives from a man aged 80 or over with acute or convalescent COVID-19. CDR3 residues: CASSTPGTGAEQYF. The CDR3 DNA is TGTGCCAGTAGTACCCCCGGGACAGGCGCCGAGCAGTACTTC.